The 4 T cell receptor beta chains below come from one sample, sequenced in a study of T cell responses to AZD1222 COVID-19 vaccine. The repertoire was sequenced with immunoSEQ multiplex PCR; TCRdb's copy has only in-frame clones and lacks some. The table shows around 130,000 clones, with approximately 86% occurring only once. The sample consisted of peripheral blood, taken 28 days after the second AZD1222 dose. The receptor set was obtained from an adult who received the AZD1222 COVID-19 vaccine.

This chain uses TRBV2 with TRBJ2-2, with D possibly TRBD2 on 6 matching bases. Per the germline V gene, CDR1 is SNHLY and CDR2 is FYNNEI. Trimming took off 2 bases at V and 7 bases at J, with 14 bases between the two ends. This CDR3 region has 15 residues. The CDR3 DNA reads TGTGCCAGCAGTGAAACACTAGCCTTTAACGGGGAGCTGTTTTTT. This codes for CASSETLAFNGELFF.

The rearrangement uses TRBV19 and TRBJ2-2; tentatively, D is TRBD2 (5 bases). There are 16 residues in the CDR3. Germline-derived CDR1 and CDR2 are LNHDA and SQIVND (reference sequence). V lost 2 bases and J 4 bases, leaving 14 bases between the germline ends. This CDR3 reads CASSIIDSRGTGELFF. The DNA of the CDR3 is TGTGCCAGTAGTATAATCGACTCCCGGGGCACCGGGGAGCTGTTTTTT.

The chain couples TRBV18 to TRBJ1-1; a possible D gene is TRBD1 (5 bases). The CDR3 has 14 amino acids. CDR1 is KGHSH and CDR2 is LQKENI in the germline V gene. V was trimmed by 1 base and J by 3 bases, leaving 9 bases between them. This CDR3 is CASSPLAGDTEAFF. CDR3 sequence (DNA): TGTGCCAGCTCACCACTTGCGGGGGACACTGAAGCTTTCTTT. Based on the CDR3 plus reference TRBV18 and TRBJ1-1, the full variable domain is NAGVMQNPRHLVRRRGQEARLRCSPMKGHSHVYWYRQLPEEGLKFMVYLQKENIIDESGMPKERFSAEFPKEGPSILRIQQVVRGDSAAYFCASSPLAGDTEAFFGQGTRLTVV.

The chain recombines TRBV7-2 with TRBJ1-5; TRBD1 might be the D (5 bases). CDR1 and CDR2 from the germline V gene are SGHTA and FQGNSA. V shed 1 base and J shed 6 bases, with 10 bases lying between them. This CDR3 spans 14 amino acids. CDR3 bases: TGTGCCAGCAGCTTAGGAGGGGTGGGTCAGCCCCAGCATTTT. This translates into CASSLGGVGQPQHF.